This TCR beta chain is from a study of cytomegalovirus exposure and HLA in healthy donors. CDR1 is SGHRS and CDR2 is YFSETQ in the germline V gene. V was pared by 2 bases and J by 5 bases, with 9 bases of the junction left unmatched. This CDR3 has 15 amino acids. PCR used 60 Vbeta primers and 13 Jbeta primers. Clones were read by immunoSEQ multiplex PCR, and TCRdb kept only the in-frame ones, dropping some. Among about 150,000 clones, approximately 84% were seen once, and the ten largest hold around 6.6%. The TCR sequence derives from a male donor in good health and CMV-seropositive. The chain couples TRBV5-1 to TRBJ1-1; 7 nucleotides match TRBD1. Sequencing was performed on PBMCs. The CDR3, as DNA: TGCGCCAGCAGCTTCCGGACAGGAGAGGGGACTGAAGCTTTCTTT. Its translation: CASSFRTGEGTEAFF. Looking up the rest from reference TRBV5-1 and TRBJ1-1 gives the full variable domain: KAGVTQTPRYLIKTRGQQVTLSCSPISGHRSVSWYQQTPGQGLQFLFEYFSETQRNKGNFPGRFSGRQFSNSRSEMNVSTLELGDSALYLCASSFRTGEGTEAFFGQGTRLTVV.